These 28 T cell receptor beta chains were sequenced from one sample in a study of blood T cell repertoires in COVID-19. Assay used: immunoSEQ multiplex PCR; TCRdb lists only in-frame clones, some missing. The repertoire has 200,000 to 250,000 clones, around three quarters of them found once; the top ten carry about 5.5%. Sequencing was done on a sample of peripheral blood. The receptors stem from a woman aged 70-85 years with acute or convalescent COVID-19.

The chain combines TRBV2 with TRBJ2-1, with 13 bases aligning to TRBD2. The CDR3 runs 16 residues. Germline V gene lookup returns CDR1 SNHLY and CDR2 FYNNEI. After removal of 5 bases from V and 7 bases from J, the junction contained 8 bases not matched to a gene. The CDR3 loop is CASSIIRTSGSNEQFF. The CDR3 DNA reads TGTGCCAGCAGTATAATTAGGACTAGCGGGAGTAATGAGCAGTTCTTC.

The chain couples TRBV28 to TRBJ1-2, with 9 positions matching TRBD1. V lost 8 bases and J lost 4; bases outside the gene matches: 2. CDR3 length: 12 amino acids. The germline V gene has CDR1 MDHEN and CDR2 SYDVKM. The CDR3 loop reads CASGDRVYGYTF. DNA of the CDR3: TGTGCCAGCGGGGACAGGGTCTATGGCTACACCTTC.

The gene calls are TRBV19 and TRBJ1-6; TRBD1 aligns across 8 bases. CDR1 is LNHDA, CDR2 SQIVND, per germline (reference sequence). CDR3 length: 17 amino acids. With 6 bases clipped from V and 2 bases from J, the junction kept 9 bases outside the gene matches. The CDR3 DNA follows: TGTGCCAGTAGACTAAAGACAGGGGAAACCTATAATTCACCCCTCCACTTT. Protein product: CASRLKTGETYNSPLHF.

DNA of the CDR3: TGTGCCAGCAGACACACAGGACAGGGAGGCACTGAAGCTTTCTTT. This translates into CASRHTGQGGTEAFF. This chain joins TRBV28 and TRBJ1-1, with TRBD1 matching over 8 bases. CDR1 and CDR2 from the germline V gene are MDHEN and SYDVKM. V was clipped by 6 bases and J by 4 bases; unmatched bases: 10. This CDR3 is 15 amino acids long.

This chain uses TRBV24-1 with TRBJ2-1; the match to TRBD2 covers 8 bases. The CDR3 spans 14 residues. CDR1 is KGHDR, CDR2 SFDVKD, per germline. J lost 5 bases, V lost 6 bases, and 5 bases had no gene match. CDR3 residues: CATSSAGVHNEQFF. The CDR3 bases are TGTGCCACCAGTTCAGCGGGAGTCCACAATGAGCAGTTCTTC.

The CDR3 loop is CSVRDPGGTDTQYF. CDR3 nucleotide sequence: TGCAGCGTTCGGGACCCGGGAGGGACAGATACGCAGTATTTT. The genes are TRBV29-1 and TRBJ2-3; 8 bases are a match to TRBD2. V lost 5 bases and J lost 3; bases outside the gene matches: 7. CDR3 length equals 14 residues. Looked up from germline, CDR1 is SQVTM and CDR2 is ANQGSEA.

The genes are TRBV5-4 and TRBJ1-4, with D perhaps matching TRBD1 (5 bases). The V end was cut by 6 bases, the J end by 6 bases, with 12 bases between. This CDR3 has 13 residues. Germline V CDR1 and CDR2: SGHNT, YYREEE (reference sequence). The CDR3, as DNA: TGTGCCAGCAACCTAAGGGGCCATGAAAAACTGTTTTTT. Protein product: CASNLRGHEKLFF.

In its sample, this clone was seen once. J is TRBJ2-1 and V is TRBV19; D ambiguous. Germline V gene sequence: CDR1 LNHDA, CDR2 SQIVND (reference sequence). The CDR3 is made up of 15 amino acids. V was trimmed by 0 bases and J by 7 bases, leaving 13 bases between them. The CDR3 DNA reads as TGTGCCAGTAGTATAGATCGAGGCCGAACGAATGAGCAGTTCTTC. Protein product: CASSIDRGRTNEQFF.

V usage is TRBV28 and J usage is TRBJ1-4; D not resolved. V was cut by 4 bases and J by 4 bases, with 13 bases left in between. From germline, CDR1 is MDHEN and CDR2 SYDVKM. This CDR3 contains 15 residues. CDR3 loop: CASSSSGMNNEKLFF. CDR3 in DNA: TGTGCCAGCAGTTCGTCGGGGATGAATAATGAAAAACTGTTTTTT.

The rearrangement links TRBV19 to TRBJ2-1; 7 nucleotides agree with TRBD2. The germline V gene encodes CDR1 LNHDA and CDR2 SQIVND (reference sequence). The CDR3 loop spans 12 amino acids. Germline trimming cut 1 base from V and 10 bases from J; bases unmatched to any gene: 1. The chain's CDR3 is CASSIAGGEQFF. CDR3 bases: TGTGCCAGTAGTATAGCGGGAGGCGAGCAGTTCTTC.

The chain recombines TRBV18 with TRBJ1-4, with D possibly being TRBD1 (6 bases). This CDR3 comprises 14 residues. V lost 5 bases and J 2 bases, leaving 9 bases between the germline ends. Germline V lookup: CDR1 KGHSH, CDR2 LQKENI. Written as DNA, the CDR3 is TGTGCCAGCTCAAGGGACACTACTAATGAAAAACTGTTTTTT. As protein: CASSRDTTNEKLFF.

This clone was recorded a few times. This chain connects TRBV4-1 to TRBJ1-4, with D uncertain. V lost 4 bases to trimming and J lost 4 bases, with 10 bases between them. Germline CDR1 reads MGHRA; CDR2 reads YSYEKL. The CDR3 runs 14 residues. CDR3 DNA: TGCGCCAGCAGCCTACGGGAGTTTAATGAAAAACTGTTTTTT. This encodes CASSLREFNEKLFF.

The V gene is TRBV19, the J gene TRBJ2-7; 11 bases line up with TRBD2. The CDR3 length is 16 residues. Looked up from germline, CDR1 is LNHDA and CDR2 is SQIVND (reference sequence). J was trimmed by 0 bases and V by 5 bases; bases with no gene match: 6. The CDR3 bases are TGTGCCAGTAGTGGGGAGACTAGCGGGACCTCCTACGAGCAGTACTTC. Encoded protein: CASSGETSGTSYEQYF.

This sequence joins TRBV6-5 and TRBJ2-5, with 9 bases aligning to TRBD2. The trim removed 7 bases at V and 3 bases at J, leaving 9 bases unmatched. CDR3 length: 15 amino acids. The germline CDR1 and CDR2 sequences are MNHEY and SVGAGI. CDR3 protein: CASNLNSGSEETQYF. The DNA for the CDR3 is TGTGCCAGCAACCTAAATAGCGGGAGCGAAGAGACCCAGTACTTC.

This rearrangement joins TRBV18 to TRBJ2-7; 7 positions match TRBD2. V lost 2 bases, J lost 7 bases, and 5 bases stayed unmatched. The CDR3 runs 13 residues. The V gene's germline CDR1 is KGHSH and CDR2 LQKENI. The CDR3 sequence: CASSPGGGVEQYF. The DNA of the CDR3 is TGTGCCAGCTCACCAGGGGGAGGGGTTGAGCAGTACTTC.

The V call is TRBV7-9, the J call TRBJ1-1, with D perhaps matching TRBD1 (5 bases). The CDR3 contains 15 residues. Germline V gene lookup returns CDR1 SEHNR and CDR2 FQNEAQ (reference sequence). With 1 base removed from V and 0 bases from J, the gap between germline ends came to 9 bases. CDR3 loop: CASSLGGALNTEAFF. The DNA of the CDR3 is TGTGCCAGCAGCTTAGGTGGGGCCCTGAACACTGAAGCTTTCTTT.

The gene calls are TRBV7-9 and TRBJ1-1, with no clear D. Germline V gene lookup returns CDR1 SEHNR and CDR2 FQNEAQ (reference sequence). The CDR3 totals 13 residues. V was cut by 1 base and J by 4 bases, with 7 bases left in between. CDR3: CASSLEAVTEAFF. DNA for the CDR3: TGTGCCAGCAGCTTAGAAGCCGTCACTGAAGCTTTCTTT.

The chain uses TRBV18 and TRBJ1-2; 12 bases are a match to TRBD1. V shed 2 bases and J 3 bases; nucleotides not matched to a gene: 1. CDR3 length: 15 amino acids. Looked up from germline, CDR1 is KGHSH and CDR2 is LQKENI. The CDR3 region has the DNA TGTGCCAGCTCACCAGGGACAGGGGGCGACTATGGCTACACCTTC. It codes for CASSPGTGGDYGYTF. Filled out from reference TRBV18 and TRBJ1-2, the complete variable domain reads NAGVMQNPRHLVRRRGQEARLRCSPMKGHSHVYWYRQLPEEGLKFMVYLQKENIIDESGMPKERFSAEFPKEGPSILRIQQVVRGDSAAYFCASSPGTGGDYGYTFGSGTRLTVV.

V and J are TRBV5-4 and TRBJ2-2; 7 nucleotides align to TRBD2. V gave up 3 bases and J gave up 9 bases; unmatched junction bases: 14. The CDR3 is made up of 16 amino acids. Germline loops: CDR1 SGHNT, CDR2 YYREEE (reference sequence). CDR3 bases: TGTGCCAGCAGCTCTGGTCGGGACTACTATTCGAGGGAGCTGTTTTTT. It translates to CASSSGRDYYSRELFF.

This rearrangement joins TRBV19 to TRBJ2-6, with D unresolved. V was pared by 2 bases and J by 0 bases, with 2 bases between. This CDR3 is built from 14 residues. Germline CDR1 LNHDA, CDR2 SQIVND (reference sequence). The CDR3: CASSILSGANVLTF. In nucleotides, the CDR3 is TGTGCCAGTAGTATACTCTCTGGGGCCAACGTCCTGACTTTC.

V gene TRBV27 combines with J gene TRBJ2-5; 12 bases match TRBD2. The CDR3 spans 15 residues. From germline, CDR1 is MNHEY and CDR2 SMNVEV (reference sequence). The J segment lost 2 bases and the V segment lost 3 bases, leaving 1 base of the junction unmatched. The CDR3 sequence: CASSFGTSGQETQYF. CDR3 sequence (DNA): TGTGCCAGCAGTTTCGGGACTAGCGGGCAAGAGACCCAGTACTTC.

The chain uses TRBV9 and TRBJ2-7, with D possibly being TRBD2 (5 bases). This CDR3 comprises 15 residues. V gave up 0 bases and J gave up 4 bases, with 14 bases separating them. Germline V gene data show CDR1 as SGDLS and CDR2 as YYNGEE. The CDR3 coding sequence is TGTGCCAGCAGCGTAGAGGACGGGATCGCATACGAGCAGTACTTC. Its translation is CASSVEDGIAYEQYF.

This chain links TRBV2 with TRBJ2-3; D possibly corresponds to TRBD2 (5 bases). The V gene lost 4 bases and the J gene lost 1 base, with 9 bases spanning the gap. The V gene's germline CDR1 is SNHLY and CDR2 FYNNEI. The CDR3 runs 14 residues. CDR3: CASSAAAGTDTQYF. The DNA for the CDR3 is TGTGCCAGCAGTGCAGCGGCCGGCACAGATACGCAGTATTTT. The complete variable domain, with remaining parts taken from reference TRBV2 and TRBJ2-3, reads EPEVTQTPSHQVTQMGQEVILRCVPISNHLYFYWYRQILGQKVEFLVSFYNNEISEKSEIFDDQFSVERPDGSNFTLKIRSTKLEDSAMYFCASSAAAGTDTQYFGPGTRLTVL.

This clone was seen only a few times. The chain has TRBV2 and TRBJ2-7, with 9 bases lining up with TRBD2. CDR3 length: 12 residues. V dropped 6 bases and J dropped 9; count of bases not matched to a gene: 6. Germline V CDR1 and CDR2: SNHLY, FYNNEI. In DNA, the CDR3 is TGTGCCAGCAGCCCGGGACTAGCAGGGCAGTACTTC. Translating gives CASSPGLAGQYF.

With regard to this clone: This sample includes further DNA sequences coding for the same CDR3. The chain recombines TRBV3-1 (or the pseudogene TRBV3-2) with TRBJ1-5; a weak D match, TRBD1 (6 bases). The germline V and J ends were trimmed by 0 bases and 6 bases, with 12 bases remaining between them. The germline gives CDR1 LGHDT, CDR2 YNNKEL (reference sequence). The CDR3 length is 15 residues. The CDR3 protein is CASSQDGGGGQPQHF. CDR3 in DNA: TGTGCCAGCAGCCAAGATGGGGGGGGCGGTCAGCCCCAGCATTTT.

The gene calls are TRBV5-6 and TRBJ2-3; 12 bases map to TRBD2. J was trimmed by 2 bases and V by 2 bases; bases with no gene match: 3. There are 16 residues in the CDR3. Germline-derived CDR1 and CDR2 are SGHDT and YYEEEE. CDR3 sequence (DNA): TGTGCCAGCAGCTTTAGACTAGCGGGAGACACAGATACGCAGTATTTT. Its translation: CASSFRLAGDTDTQYF.

The rearrangement links TRBV19 to TRBJ1-1, with D possibly being TRBD1 (5 bases). This CDR3 has 13 amino acids. Trimming stripped 6 bases from V and 5 bases from J, with 13 bases between. CDR1 LNHDA and CDR2 SQIVND come from the germline V gene (reference sequence). CDR3 amino acids: CASSSGVGTEAFF. The CDR3 DNA sequence: TGTGCCAGTAGCTCGGGGGTGGGAACTGAAGCTTTCTTT. The full variable domain, rest sourced from reference TRBV19 and TRBJ1-1, is DGGITQSPKYLFRKEGQNVTLSCEQNLNHDAMYWYRQDPGQGLRLIYYSQIVNDFQKGDIAEGYSVSREKKESFPLTVTSAQKNPTAFYLCASSSGVGTEAFFGQGTRLTVV.

The chain employs TRBV2 and TRBJ2-7, with D tentatively TRBD2 (5 bases). Trimming took off 8 bases at V and 1 base at J, with 15 bases between the two ends. Germline V gene sequence: CDR1 SNHLY, CDR2 FYNNEI. The CDR3 is made up of 14 amino acids. Written as DNA, the CDR3 is TGTGCCAGCGGCCGGGAATTGGGGTCCTACGAGCAGTACTTC. This gives the protein CASGRELGSYEQYF.